The next 29 T cell receptor beta chains were all read from a single sample in a study of T cell repertoires in cytomegalovirus infection. TCRdb reprocessed the reads via MiXCR and lists one record per CDR3 protein. This repertoire shows 200,000 or so distinct CDR3 sequences, 28% found once; its top ten account for just over 30%. The sample was PBMCs. Receptors originate from a human donor in good health (CMV status not recorded). Some clones in this sample may be carry-over from other donors' samples.

J is TRBJ1-2 and V is TRBV7-6, with 7 bases fitting TRBD1. The CDR3 sequence is 16 residues long. Trimming took 5 bases from V and 0 from J; bases not matched to a gene: 9. CDR1 SGHVS and CDR2 FNYEAQ come from the germline V gene. CDR3 amino acids: CASSALNRGPNYGYTF. CDR3 in DNA: TGTGCCAGCAGCGCACTGAACAGGGGACCTAACTATGGCTACACCTTC.

The DNA for the CDR3 is TGTGCCAGCAGTGAACGCCCGCTCCAGTACTTC. Protein sequence: CASSERPLQYF. V and J are TRBV2 and TRBJ2-5; D gene uncertain. The CDR3 contains 11 residues. Germline V gene lookup returns CDR1 SNHLY and CDR2 FYNNEI. Trimming pared 2 bases from V and 10 bases from J, leaving 8 bases between.

This clonotype was seen at least ten times. The V and J genes are TRBV7-9 and TRBJ2-5; D perhaps matches TRBD2 (5 bases). The CDR3 runs 15 residues. Looked up from germline, CDR1 is SEHNR and CDR2 is FQNEAQ (reference sequence). V lost 3 bases, J lost 4 bases, and 15 bases lay in between. This CDR3 is CASSLNRGRGETQYF. CDR3 nucleotide sequence: TGTGCCAGCAGCTTGAACCGGGGTAGAGGAGAGACCCAGTACTTC.

This chain links TRBV5-6 with TRBJ2-2; D is perhaps TRBD1 (5 bases). V lost 4 bases and J lost 4, with 14 bases in between. Germline V lookup: CDR1 SGHDT, CDR2 YYEEEE. CDR3 length equals 15 residues. Here the CDR3 reads CASSQGPWSTGELFF. As DNA, the CDR3 is TGTGCCAGCAGCCAGGGCCCCTGGAGCACCGGGGAGCTGTTTTTT.

The chain has TRBV7-6 and TRBJ1-2; D might be TRBD1 (6 bases). V was trimmed by 1 base and J by 4 bases, leaving 10 bases between them. The CDR3 runs to 14 residues. The germline CDR1 and CDR2 sequences are SGHVS and FNYEAQ. The CDR3 DNA reads as TGTGCCAGCAGCTTAGGACAGGCCTCCTATGGCTACACCTTC. Translated: CASSLGQASYGYTF.

In this sample, this clonotype turned up many times. The gene calls are TRBV7-8 and TRBJ1-2; D remains unclear. V lost 5 bases, J lost 8 bases, and 12 bases lay in between. This CDR3 region has 12 residues. The germline V gene encodes CDR1 SGHVS and CDR2 FQNEAQ. Written as DNA, the CDR3 is TGTGCCAGCAGCCCCCCGGCTAGGGGCTACACCTTC. Translation gives CASSPPARGYTF.

A word on this clonotype: It may be a read error: a sequence one base away is much more abundant. The CDR3 here is CAISESLGVNTEAFF. The CDR3 DNA is TGTGCCATCAGTGAGTCGTTGGGTGTGAACACTGAAGCTTTCTTT. J is TRBJ1-1 and V is TRBV10-3; D call uncertain. With 0 bases removed from V and 0 bases from J, the gap between germline ends came to 8 bases. The CDR3 extends over 15 amino acids. Germline V gene data show CDR1 as ENHRY and CDR2 as SYGVKD.

This clonotype was seen more than once but under ten times. CDR3 sequence: CASSPGQGSPTNYGYTF. The CDR3 region has the DNA TGTGCCAGCAGCCCGGGACAGGGGAGCCCTACTAACTATGGCTACACCTTC. J is TRBJ1-2 and V is TRBV9, with 10 bases aligning to TRBD1. J lost 0 bases, V lost 4 bases, and 9 bases had no gene match. The CDR3 spans 17 residues. Germline V lookup: CDR1 SGDLS, CDR2 YYNGEE.

V is TRBV29-1 and J is TRBJ2-3; 10 positions match TRBD1. The V segment lost 8 bases and the J segment 4 bases; nucleotides outside the gene matches: 9. The CDR3 is 14 residues long. Germline values: CDR1 SQVTM, CDR2 ANQGSEA. The DNA of the CDR3 is TGCAGCCTCCGGACAGGGGGTCGTGCAGATACGCAGTATTTT. Encoded protein: CSLRTGGRADTQYF.

The V gene is TRBV7-3, the J gene TRBJ2-1; D is ambiguous. The germline V gene has CDR1 SGHTA and CDR2 FQGTGA. Trimming pared 3 bases from V and 8 bases from J, leaving 11 bases between. The CDR3 runs to 13 residues. The CDR3 region has the DNA TGTGCCAGCAGCTTTAGATTAGCTGATGAGCAGTTCTTC. Its translation is CASSFRLADEQFF.

This clonotype was detected ten times or more. The V and J genes are TRBV7-2 and TRBJ2-2; 10 bases match TRBD2. V shed 4 bases and J 5 bases; nucleotides not matched to a gene: 4. The length of the CDR3 is 15 residues. CDR1 and CDR2 (germline): SGHTA, FQGNSA. CDR3 amino acids: CASSSSGLATGELFF. DNA for the CDR3: TGTGCCAGCAGCTCCTCGGGACTAGCGACCGGGGAGCTGTTTTTT.

The sample holds many counts of this clonotype. The V gene is TRBV7-2, the J gene TRBJ1-1; D uncertain. Germline values: CDR1 SGHTA, CDR2 FQGNSA. The V and J ends lost 7 bases and 6 bases respectively, with 15 bases between them. This CDR3 has 13 amino acids. The CDR3 DNA is TGTGCCAGCACCCTAAGAGGGATTTCTGAAGCTTTCTTT. Its protein is CASTLRGISEAFF. Full variable domain (remainder filled in from reference TRBV7-2 and TRBJ1-1): GAGVSQSPSNKVTEKGKDVELRCDPISGHTALYWYRQSLGQGLEFLIYFQGNSAPDKSGLPSDRFSAERTGGSVSTLTIQRTQQEDSAVYLCASTLRGISEAFFGQGTRLTVV.

Only a few counts were recorded for this clonotype. The chain links TRBV7-2 to TRBJ2-7; D uncertain. Trimming removed 1 base at V and 2 bases at J, with 9 bases between. Germline-derived CDR1 and CDR2 are SGHTA and FQGNSA. This CDR3 has 14 residues. The CDR3 here is CASSLGSLTYEQYF. In nucleotides, the CDR3 is TGTGCCAGCAGCTTAGGGTCCTTGACCTACGAGCAGTACTTC.

V usage is TRBV14 and J usage is TRBJ2-1; a possible D gene is TRBD2 (6 bases). The germline V and J ends were trimmed by 5 bases and 7 bases, with 12 bases remaining between them. The V gene's germline CDR1 is SGHDN and CDR2 FVKESK. CDR3 size: 13 residues. Here the CDR3 reads CASSVGDSNEQFF. DNA for the CDR3: TGTGCCAGCAGCGTCGGGGACTCGAATGAGCAGTTCTTC. The variable domain in full, completed from reference TRBV14 and TRBJ2-1, reads EAGVTQFPSHSVIEKGQTVTLRCDPISGHDNLYWYRRVMGKEIKFLLHFVKESKQDESGMPNNRFLAERTGGTYSTLKVQPAELEDSGVYFCASSVGDSNEQFFGPGTRLTVL.

This chain links TRBV6-2 or TRBV6-3 with TRBJ2-3; 9 bases are a match to TRBD1. Germline CDR1 MNHEY, CDR2 SVGEGT. Unmatched junction bases numbered 3, after V lost 4 bases and J lost 4 bases. The CDR3 contains 14 residues. The CDR3 is CASSWTGEPDTQYF. The CDR3 DNA sequence: TGTGCCAGCAGTTGGACAGGGGAGCCAGATACGCAGTATTTT.

This clonotype has just a few counts. This chain links TRBV7-8 with TRBJ2-7; 9 bases align to TRBD2. J lost 5 bases, V lost 7 bases, and 6 bases had no gene match. Germline V CDR1 and CDR2: SGHVS, FQNEAQ. CDR3 size: 13 residues. CDR3 protein: CASTLSGGNEQYF. The CDR3, as DNA: TGTGCCAGCACCTTGAGCGGGGGGAACGAGCAGTACTTC.

This clonotype occurred a few times. The chain carries TRBV4-1 and TRBJ1-1; 7 bases line up with TRBD1. The CDR3 length is 15 residues. The germline V gene has CDR1 MGHRA and CDR2 YSYEKL. With V trimmed by 0 bases and J by 3 bases, 4 bases remained unmatched. The CDR3 loop is CASSQEGGSDTEAFF. CDR3 coding DNA: TGCGCCAGCAGCCAAGAAGGGGGCTCGGACACTGAAGCTTTCTTT.

The rearrangement links TRBV29-1 to TRBJ2-5; D is unclear. This CDR3 region has 12 residues. Germline lookup yields CDR1 SQVTM and CDR2 ANQGSEA. V was shortened by 7 bases and J by 1 base, with 10 bases between the two germline ends. The DNA for the CDR3 is TGCAGCGGCCTCGACCTCCAAGAGACCCAGTACTTC. Translating gives CSGLDLQETQYF.

V usage is TRBV4-1 and J usage is TRBJ1-2; D not certain. V dropped 0 bases and J dropped 4 bases, with 12 bases sitting between them. Germline CDR1 MGHRA, CDR2 YSYEKL. The CDR3 spans 15 residues. The CDR3 sequence: CASSQERRQSYGYTF. CDR3 sequence (DNA): TGCGCCAGCAGCCAAGAGAGAAGGCAGAGCTATGGCTACACCTTC.

The chain recombines TRBV5-6 with TRBJ2-5; D unclear. V was shortened by 4 bases and J by 2 bases, with 15 bases between the two germline ends. This CDR3 has 15 amino acids. CDR1 is SGHDT, CDR2 YYEEEE, per germline. The CDR3: CASSPVGRSQETQYF. In nucleotides, the CDR3 is TGTGCCAGCAGCCCGGTCGGACGATCACAAGAGACCCAGTACTTC.

This clonotype was observed a single time. The rearrangement links TRBV20-1 to TRBJ1-1; D perhaps matches TRBD1 (5 bases). V shed 3 bases and J shed 4 bases, with 9 bases lying between them. The germline gives CDR1 DFQATT, CDR2 SNEGSKA (reference sequence). The CDR3 extends over 12 amino acids. The chain's CDR3 is CSARRGTTEAFF. The CDR3 DNA is TGCAGTGCTAGGAGGGGAACCACTGAAGCTTTCTTT.

This chain joins TRBV11-2 and TRBJ1-2, with D possibly being TRBD1 (5 bases). The CDR3 loop spans 14 amino acids. V was pared by 1 base and J by 10 bases, with 16 bases between. From germline, CDR1 is SGHAT and CDR2 FQNNGV. CDR3 sequence (DNA): TGTGCCAGCAGCTTAGTCCTGGCAGGGAATGACTACACCTTC. This codes for CASSLVLAGNDYTF.

The rearrangement uses TRBV7-2 and TRBJ1-2, with TRBD1 matching over 7 bases. The CDR3 is made up of 14 amino acids. Germline lookup yields CDR1 SGHTA and CDR2 FQGNSA. The junction had 4 bases not matched to a gene; V was cut back by 5 bases and J by 1 base. This CDR3 reads CASSRDSDNYGYTF. DNA for the CDR3: TGTGCCAGCAGCCGGGACAGCGATAACTATGGCTACACCTTC.

J is TRBJ1-2 and V is TRBV7-2; 7 nucleotides match TRBD1. The CDR3 sequence is 11 residues long. Germline CDR1 reads SGHTA; CDR2 reads FQGNSA. CDR3 sequence (DNA): TGTGCGGCGGGGGGGACAGAGGGCTACACCTTC. The encoded protein is CAAGGTEGYTF.

This clonotype was counted a few times. The conserved phenylalanine or tryptophan is not found at the CDR3 terminus, so this likely reflects a read error. The chain employs TRBV19 and TRBJ1-1, with 8 positions matching TRBD1. V was pared by 7 bases and J by 4 bases, with 8 bases of the junction left unmatched. Germline V gene lookup returns CDR1 LNHDA and CDR2 SQIVND (reference sequence). This CDR3 is 14 amino acids long. CDR3 amino acids: CASTLQGESTEAFL. The CDR3 nucleotides read TGTGCCAGTACTCTACAGGGGGAGAGCACTGAAGCTTTCCTT.

This chain links TRBV19 with TRBJ1-2; TRBD1 matches at 7 bases. Germline V CDR1 and CDR2: LNHDA, SQIVND (reference sequence). This CDR3 spans 13 amino acids. Trimming cost V 6 bases and J 8 bases; bases outside gene matches: 9. The CDR3 nucleotides are TGTGCCAGTAGCCCCGACAGGGAGGGCGGCTACACCTTC. Translation gives CASSPDREGGYTF.

As for this clonotype: A read error may explain this, as a much larger clone is one base away. This rearrangement joins TRBV19 to TRBJ1-2, with a possible D match to TRBD1 (6 bases). The V end lost 4 bases, the J end lost 5 bases, and 17 bases lay between the germline ends. CDR1 and CDR2 (germline): LNHDA, SQIVND (reference sequence). The CDR3 spans 15 residues. The CDR3 reads CASSNVAGDVYGYTF. CDR3 DNA: TGTGCCAGTAGTAACGTAGCAGGGGATGTTTATGGCTACACCTTC.

This clonotype showed up just a few times. The chain couples TRBV20-1 to TRBJ1-5; tentatively, D is TRBD1 (5 bases). The CDR3 has 16 residues. Trimming pared 5 bases from V and 0 bases from J, leaving 17 bases between. Germline assignment: CDR1 DFQATT and CDR2 SNEGSKA (reference sequence). CDR3 nucleotides: TGCAGTGCTTCGGTGGGGCAAGACGGTAGCAATCAGCCCCAGCATTTT. Translated, it gives CSASVGQDGSNQPQHF.

The chain recombines TRBV19 with TRBJ1-5; 9 nucleotides line up with TRBD1. Germline CDR1 LNHDA, CDR2 SQIVND (reference sequence). With 1 base clipped from V and 4 bases from J, the junction kept 2 bases outside the gene matches. The CDR3 consists of 15 residues. CDR3 sequence: CASSIGTGANQPQHF. The CDR3 nucleotides read TGTGCCAGTAGTATAGGGACAGGGGCTAATCAGCCCCAGCATTTT.